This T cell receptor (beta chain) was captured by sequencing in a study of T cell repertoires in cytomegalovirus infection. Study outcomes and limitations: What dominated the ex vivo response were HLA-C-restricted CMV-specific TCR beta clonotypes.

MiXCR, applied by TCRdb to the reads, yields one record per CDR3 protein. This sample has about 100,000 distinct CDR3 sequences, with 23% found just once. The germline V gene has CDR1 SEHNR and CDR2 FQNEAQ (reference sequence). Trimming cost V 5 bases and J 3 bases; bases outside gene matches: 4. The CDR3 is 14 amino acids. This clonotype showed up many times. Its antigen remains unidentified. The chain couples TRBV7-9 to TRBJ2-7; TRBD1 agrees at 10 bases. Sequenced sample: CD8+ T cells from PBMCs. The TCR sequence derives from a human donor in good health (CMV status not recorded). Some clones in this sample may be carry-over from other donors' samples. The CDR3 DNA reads TGTGCCAGCAGCCCCCGGGACAGGGGCTACGAGCAGTACTTC. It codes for CASSPRDRGYEQYF.